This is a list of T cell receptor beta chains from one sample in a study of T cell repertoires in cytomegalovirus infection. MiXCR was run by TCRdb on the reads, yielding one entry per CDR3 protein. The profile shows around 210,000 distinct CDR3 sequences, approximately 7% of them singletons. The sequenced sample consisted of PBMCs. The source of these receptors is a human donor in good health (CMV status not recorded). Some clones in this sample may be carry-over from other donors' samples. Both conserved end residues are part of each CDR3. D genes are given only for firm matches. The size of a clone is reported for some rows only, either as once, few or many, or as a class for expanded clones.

CASSLGGQNIQYF TGTGCCAGCAGCCTAGGAGGGCAAAACATTCAGTACTTC many TRBV7-2 NA TRBJ2-4
CATSREVGGRETQYF TGTGCCACCAGCAGAGAGGTGGGGGGGCGAGAGACCCAGTACTTC many TRBV15 NA TRBJ2-5
CASSSYRDTQYF TGTGCCAGCAGTTCTTACAGGGATACGCAGTATTTT many TRBV27 NA TRBJ2-3
CASRGDRASTDTQYF TGTGCCAGCAGGGGGGACAGGGCAAGCACAGATACGCAGTATTTT many TRBV12-3/TRBV12-4 TRBD1 TRBJ2-3
CASSREQRSSGNTIYF TGCGCCAGCAGCCGTGAACAGCGTTCCTCTGGAAACACCATATATTTT many TRBV5-1 NA TRBJ1-3
CASSLTGTGVTEAFF TGTGCCAGCAGCCTCACCGGGACAGGGGTCACTGAAGCTTTCTTT many TRBV5-5 TRBD1 TRBJ1-1
CSALIGTQRNEQFF TGCAGTGCTCTGATCGGGACACAACGCAATGAGCAGTTCTTC few TRBV20-1 NA TRBJ2-1
CSFRHLEGYTF TGCAGCTTTCGACATCTGGAAGGCTACACCTTC few TRBV29-1 NA TRBJ1-2
CASSLAVYNEQFF TGTGCCAGCTCGCTAGCGGTTTACAATGAGCAGTTCTTC many TRBV7-9 TRBD2 TRBJ2-1
CASSRDPEKLFF TGTGCCAGCAGTCGGGACCCTGAAAAACTGTTTTTT many TRBV6-2/TRBV6-3 NA TRBJ1-4
CASSPSPDDNEQFF TGTGCCAGCAGCCCCAGCCCGGACGACAATGAGCAGTTCTTC few TRBV7-3 NA TRBJ2-1
CSVSRTGRDTEAFF TGCAGCGTTTCCCGGACAGGGAGGGACACTGAAGCTTTCTTT NA TRBV29-1 TRBD1 TRBJ1-1
CASSSDNLWEQYF TGTGCCAGCAGCTCCGATAACCTATGGGAGCAGTACTTC NA TRBV7-8 NA TRBJ2-7
CASRSRGYGYTF TGTGCCAGCAGAAGCCGAGGTTATGGCTACACCTTC many TRBV6-2/TRBV6-3 NA TRBJ1-2
CASREPGRGALEQYF TGTGCCAGCAGGGAGCCGGGACGGGGTGCCTTAGAGCAGTACTTC many TRBV7-2 NA TRBJ2-7
CASSYDPLWRLPEAFF TGTGCCAGCAGCTATGACCCGCTATGGCGGCTCCCTGAAGCTTTCTTT once TRBV5-6 NA TRBJ1-1
CASSPRDRGLMNTEAFF TGTGCCAGCTCACCCAGGGACAGGGGGTTGATGAACACTGAAGCTTTCTTT NA TRBV18 TRBD1 TRBJ1-1
CASSLRSGTGGTYEQYF TGCGCCAGCAGCTTGAGGTCAGGGACAGGGGGGACCTACGAGCAGTACTTC few TRBV5-1 TRBD1 TRBJ2-7
CASSPPSGNEKLFF TGTGCCAGCTCACCACCTTCCGGGAATGAAAAACTGTTTTTT few TRBV18 NA TRBJ1-4
CASSRTGNSPLHF TGTGCCAGCAGCCGGACAGGGAATTCACCCCTCCACTTT many TRBV7-8 TRBD1 TRBJ1-6
CASSFAQDGTEAFF TGTGCCAGCAGCTTCGCCCAGGATGGGACTGAAGCTTTCTTT many TRBV7-9 NA TRBJ1-1
CASSLRGNGNQPQHF TGTGCCAGCAGCTTACGAGGGAACGGCAATCAGCCCCAGCATTTT many TRBV7-2 NA TRBJ1-5
CASSLSGLGNYGYTF TGTGCCAGCAGCTTAAGCGGCCTGGGGAACTATGGCTACACCTTC many TRBV11-2 NA TRBJ1-2
CASSLTFDLAKNIQYF TGTGCCAGCAGCCTAACGTTCGATCTAGCCAAAAACATTCAGTACTTC many TRBV7-2 NA TRBJ2-4
CASSPLRTGELFF TGTGCCAGCAGCCCTCTACGCACCGGGGAGCTGTTTTTT many TRBV6-2/TRBV6-3 NA TRBJ2-2
CASSQEKGNEQFF TGCGCCAGCAGCCAAGAGAAGGGCAATGAGCAGTTCTTC many TRBV4-1 NA TRBJ2-1
CSARDRRGQETQYF TGCAGTGCTAGAGATCGGAGGGGGCAAGAGACCCAGTACTTC many TRBV20-1 NA TRBJ2-5
CASSQGSGQLNPYTF TGTGCCAGCAGCCAAGGGTCGGGACAGCTGAACCCCTACACCTTC NA TRBV4-2 TRBD1 TRBJ1-2
CASSSRTANYGYTF TGTGCCAGCAGCAGCCGGACAGCCAATTATGGCTACACCTTC many TRBV7-2 NA TRBJ1-2